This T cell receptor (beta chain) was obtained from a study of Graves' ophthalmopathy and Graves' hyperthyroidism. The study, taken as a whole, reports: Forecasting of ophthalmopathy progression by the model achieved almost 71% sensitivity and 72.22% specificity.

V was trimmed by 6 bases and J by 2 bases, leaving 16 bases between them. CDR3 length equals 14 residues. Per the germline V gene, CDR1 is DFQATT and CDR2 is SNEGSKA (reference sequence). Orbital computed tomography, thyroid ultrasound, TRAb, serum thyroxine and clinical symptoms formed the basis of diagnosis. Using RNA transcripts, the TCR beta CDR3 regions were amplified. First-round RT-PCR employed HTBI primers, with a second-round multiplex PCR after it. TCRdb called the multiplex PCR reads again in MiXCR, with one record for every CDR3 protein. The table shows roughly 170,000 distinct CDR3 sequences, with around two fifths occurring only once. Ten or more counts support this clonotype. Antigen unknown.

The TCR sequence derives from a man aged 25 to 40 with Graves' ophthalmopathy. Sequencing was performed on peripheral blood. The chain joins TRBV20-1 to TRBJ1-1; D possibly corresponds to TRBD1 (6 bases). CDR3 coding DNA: TGCAGTGCCGAGATCAGGGGCCTAAACACTGAAGCTTTCTTT. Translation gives CSAEIRGLNTEAFF.